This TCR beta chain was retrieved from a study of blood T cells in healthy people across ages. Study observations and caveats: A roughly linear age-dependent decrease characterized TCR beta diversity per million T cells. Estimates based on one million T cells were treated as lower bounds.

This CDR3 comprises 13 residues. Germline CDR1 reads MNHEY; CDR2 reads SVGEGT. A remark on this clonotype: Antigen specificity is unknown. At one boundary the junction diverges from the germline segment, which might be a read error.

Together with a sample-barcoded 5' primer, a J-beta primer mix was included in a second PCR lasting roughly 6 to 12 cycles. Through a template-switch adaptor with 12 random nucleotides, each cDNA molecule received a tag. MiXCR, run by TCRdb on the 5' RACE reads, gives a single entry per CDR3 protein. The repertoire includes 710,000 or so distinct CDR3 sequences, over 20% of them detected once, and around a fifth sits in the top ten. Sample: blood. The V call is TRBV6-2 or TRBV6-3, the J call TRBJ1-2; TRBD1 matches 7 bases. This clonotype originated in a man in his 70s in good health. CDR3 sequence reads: CAGRTFDRDGYTF. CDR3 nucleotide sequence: TGTGCCGGCAGAACTTTCGACAGGGACGGCTACACCTTC.